These T cell receptor beta chains were read from a single sample in a study of T-cell memory formation after mild COVID-19. One entry per CDR3 protein, called by TCRdb with MiXCR from the 5' RACE reads. The table includes more than 300,000 distinct CDR3 sequences, roughly 19% detected once. Sequenced sample: PBMCs or a T cell subset sorted from them (not recorded which). The source of these receptors is a man aged 18 to 35 who had mild COVID-19 (a few samples of this study predate the infection). Cell type and time point are not known. The CDR3 runs from the conserved cysteine through the conserved F or W. Expanded clones are given a class, and other clones once, few, many or no size at all.

j_call v_call clone_size cdr3_aa
TRBJ2-3 TRBV7-2 few CASSPQAGGRSDTQYF
TRBJ2-1 TRBV11-2 few CASSLDRSSNEQFF
TRBJ1-1 TRBV6-6 NA CASSTGMGTEAFF
TRBJ1-1 TRBV20-1 few CSARQDRETEAFF
TRBJ2-4 TRBV7-2 few CASSPQGETKNIQYF
TRBJ2-1 TRBV5-1 NA CASSLSRARNEQFF
TRBJ1-6 TRBV5-1 NA CASRREGLRNSPLHF
TRBJ2-2 TRBV5-1 NA CASSSYRGLSTGELFF
TRBJ2-3 TRBV19 once CASSVQQGDTQYF
TRBJ2-7 TRBV20-1 NA CSAREPGDEAQYF
TRBJ1-5 TRBV4-2 NA CASSQGAGTDAYQPQHF
TRBJ1-1 TRBV11-1 many CASSRQGGAEAFF
TRBJ1-6 TRBV20-1 NA CSALGSSPLHF
TRBJ1-2 TRBV19 NA CASSISWQPGDGYTF
TRBJ2-1 TRBV6-2/TRBV6-3 few CASRPSGGTEQFF
TRBJ2-7 TRBV7-2 NA CASSRAREGSGEQYF
TRBJ1-1 TRBV14 NA CASSQAASNTEAFF
TRBJ1-1 TRBV7-9 few CASSQSEAFF
TRBJ1-4 TRBV12-3/TRBV12-4 few CASSLRGGGEKLFF
TRBJ1-5 TRBV20-1 NA CSAPPDRGHYSNQPQHF
TRBJ2-2 TRBV13 NA CATIALGPGELFF
TRBJ2-3 TRBV20-1 NA CSASLRGASTDTQYF
TRBJ2-3 TRBV29-1 few CSVEGARSTDTQYF
TRBJ2-7 TRBV6-6 NA CASGEGLVPYEQYF
TRBJ1-6 TRBV20-1 few CSASDRGPNSPLHF
TRBJ2-4 TRBV4-3 few CASSQDLRHIQYF
TRBJ2-3 TRBV2 few CASSERIEGTQYF
TRBJ1-2 TRBV13 NA CASSNPGQGRGYTF
TRBJ2-7 TRBV10-2 NA CASIGEGSRPYEQYF
TRBJ2-3 TRBV7-6 NA CASSLARLAGRTDTQYF
TRBJ1-2 TRBV20-1 NA CSAARQGIGYTF
TRBJ2-2 TRBV13 few CASSLLAEIGGGHTGELFF
TRBJ2-2 TRBV29-1 few CSVEVTNTGELFF
TRBJ2-3 TRBV21-1 few CASTPPAEKQQLTDTQYF
TRBJ1-3 TRBV9 few CASRAGGPLSGNTIYF
TRBJ1-1 TRBV7-3 few CASSFWRVRYTEAFF
TRBJ2-3 TRBV28 few CASRLPSTDTQYF
TRBJ2-3 TRBV10-1 few CASAARVVTDTQYF
TRBJ2-7 TRBV4-2 few CASSRGTGDAYEQYF
TRBJ2-5 TRBV9 few CASSVGRGRQETQYF
TRBJ1-4 TRBV12-3/TRBV12-4 NA CASVGDVSVGEKLFF
TRBJ2-3 TRBV5-1 few CASSITGQRSATDTQYF
TRBJ2-5 TRBV4-1 NA CASSQGTRVRETQYF
TRBJ2-5 TRBV7-8 few CASSLAQGLAGKETQYF
TRBJ2-2 TRBV12-3/TRBV12-4 few CASRRREVRTGELFF
TRBJ1-2 TRBV14 few CASSQDYGGGGYTF
TRBJ2-2 TRBV7-2 NA CASSLVGGLNTGELFF
TRBJ2-5 TRBV7-9 few CASSSRGRGRETQYF
TRBJ1-3 TRBV5-1 NA CASTAGVENTIYF
TRBJ1-5 TRBV7-9 NA CASSLDLVNQPQHF
TRBJ1-1 TRBV28 many CASSPGQGSTEAFF
TRBJ1-1 TRBV18 NA CASSSRTEAFF
TRBJ2-7 TRBV27 few CASSLSNQGRFYEQYF
TRBJ2-5 TRBV5-4 NA CASRETSGQETQYF
TRBJ2-1 TRBV29-1 NA CSVGTGGYF